These 7 T cell receptor beta chains originate from one sample sequenced in a study of memory CD8 T cells in hepatitis C reinfection. The data were produced by immunoSEQ multiplex PCR, yet TCRdb's version contains in-frame clones alone and is incomplete. The sample lists around 4,500 clones, approximately 88% seen once, with approximately 27% in the top ten. The time point here: late/post reinfection, 12 to 24 weeks after detection. The sorted cells went straight to TCR sequencing with no prior in vitro expansion. The sample comprised naive CD8+ T cells sorted from blood. The origin of the receptors is a man in his forties or fifties with hepatitis C virus infection.

This clone has just a few counts. The V gene is TRBV5-4, the J gene TRBJ1-1; D perhaps matches TRBD1 (6 bases). V lost 0 bases to trimming and J lost 2 bases, with 14 bases between them. There are 16 residues in the CDR3. Germline V gives CDR1 SGHNT, CDR2 YYREEE (reference sequence). CDR3 in DNA: TGTGCCAGCAGCTTGGCCACCCCAGGGGTAAACACTGAAGCTTTCTTT. Its protein is CASSLATPGVNTEAFF.

The chain employs TRBV19 and TRBJ2-7, with a weak D call TRBD2 (5 bases). CDR3 length: 13 amino acids. V lost 5 bases and J 5 bases, leaving 13 bases between the germline ends. CDR1 and CDR2 from the germline V gene are LNHDA and SQIVND (reference sequence). The chain's CDR3 is CASSDLIGDEQYF. The CDR3 DNA follows: TGTGCCAGTAGTGACTTAATCGGGGACGAGCAGTACTTC.

The chain links TRBV7-3 to TRBJ2-1, with 8 bases matching TRBD2. This CDR3 has 15 residues. The trim removed 3 bases at V and 1 base at J, leaving 2 bases unmatched. Germline V CDR1 and CDR2: SGHTA, FQGTGA. The chain's CDR3 is CASSFLAGSYNEQFF. DNA of the CDR3: TGTGCCAGCAGCTTTTTAGCGGGGTCCTACAATGAGCAGTTCTTC.

The chain carries TRBV30 and TRBJ1-6; D is possibly TRBD1 (6 bases). Trimming removed 0 bases from V and 6 bases from J, with 6 bases in between. This CDR3 is 13 amino acids long. Germline lookup yields CDR1 GTSNPN and CDR2 SVGIG (reference sequence). This CDR3 reads CAWSVQGNSPLHF. Written as DNA, the CDR3 is TGTGCCTGGAGTGTACAGGGTAATTCACCCCTCCACTTT.

The genes are TRBV13 and TRBJ2-3, with TRBD1 matching 10 bases. In germline, CDR1 is PRHDT, CDR2 FYEKMQ (reference sequence). There are 15 residues in the CDR3. J lost 3 bases, V lost 3 bases, and 3 bases had no gene match. The CDR3 nucleotides read TGTGCCAGCAGCTTCCCGGGACAGGGGACAGATACGCAGTATTTT. Amino acid sequence: CASSFPGQGTDTQYF.

The rearrangement joins TRBV7-8 to TRBJ1-4; 10 nucleotides line up with TRBD1. Germline V gives CDR1 SGHVS, CDR2 FQNEAQ. The CDR3 covers 18 residues. With 5 bases clipped from V and 0 bases from J, the junction kept 9 bases outside the gene matches. The CDR3 sequence is CASSRGQGYLATNEKLFF. CDR3 coding DNA: TGTGCCAGCAGCCGGGGACAGGGGTATTTAGCAACTAATGAAAAACTGTTTTTT.

The chain uses TRBV7-9 and TRBJ1-1, with D tentatively TRBD1 (5 bases). V gave up 5 bases and J gave up 4 bases, with 14 bases separating them. The CDR3 consists of 14 residues. Germline CDR1 reads SEHNR; CDR2 reads FQNEAQ (reference sequence). Here the CDR3 reads CASSDGGLGTEAFF. CDR3 sequence (DNA): TGTGCCAGCAGCGACGGGGGTCTAGGCACTGAAGCTTTCTTT.